This entry lists 24 T cell receptor beta chains sequenced from one sample in a study of T-cell memory formation after mild COVID-19. TCRdb recomputed calls from the 5' RACE reads with MiXCR, one row per CDR3 protein. There are hundreds of thousands of distinct CDR3 sequences in the sample; around 30% occur only once, and roughly 12% lies in the top ten. Sequenced sample: PBMCs or a T cell subset sorted from them (not recorded which). The origin of the receptors is an adult woman who had mild COVID-19 (a few samples of this study predate the infection). Cell type and time point are not known.

This clonotype was counted between two and nine times. J is TRBJ2-7 and V is TRBV2, with D unclear. The CDR3 covers 12 residues. Germline V gene data show CDR1 as SNHLY and CDR2 as FYNNEI. The germline V and J ends were trimmed by 3 bases and 2 bases, with 5 bases remaining between them. The CDR3 sequence: CASSDLAYEQYF. The DNA of the CDR3 is TGTGCCAGCAGTGACCTAGCCTACGAGCAGTACTTC. The entire variable domain, with the rest obtained from reference TRBV2 and TRBJ2-7, is as follows: EPEVTQTPSHQVTQMGQEVILRCVPISNHLYFYWYRQILGQKVEFLVSFYNNEISEKSEIFDDQFSVERPDGSNFTLKIRSTKLEDSAMYFCASSDLAYEQYFGPGTRLTVT.

The chain is built from TRBV5-1 and TRBJ2-1, with TRBD2 matching 9 bases. CDR1 is SGHRS, CDR2 YFSETQ, per germline. The CDR3 loop spans 17 amino acids. J was trimmed by 4 bases and V by 0 bases; bases with no gene match: 8. The CDR3 spells CASSLGLGLAGYNEQFF. The CDR3 bases are TGCGCCAGCAGCTTGGGATTAGGGCTAGCGGGATACAATGAGCAGTTCTTC.

The V call is TRBV15, the J call TRBJ1-1, with no clear D. The germline V gene encodes CDR1 LNHNV and CDR2 YYDKDF (reference sequence). The CDR3 has 13 residues. Trimming cost V 3 bases and J 4 bases, with 9 bases left between them. The CDR3 protein is CATSSSTRTEAFF. The DNA of the CDR3 is TGTGCCACCAGCAGTTCGACGCGCACTGAAGCTTTCTTT.

V and J are TRBV7-2 and TRBJ1-6; D gene unclear. This CDR3 is 20 amino acids long. The V gene's germline CDR1 is SGHTA and CDR2 FQGNSA. Trimming removed 3 bases from V and 2 bases from J, with 23 bases in between. The CDR3 DNA reads as TGTGCCAGCAGCTTTGCCGCCGGAGGTGGAAGGGTGACCTATAATTCACCCCTCCACTTT. Amino acid sequence: CASSFAAGGGRVTYNSPLHF. Drawing the rest from reference TRBV7-2 and TRBJ1-6, the complete variable domain is GAGVSQSPSNKVTEKGKDVELRCDPISGHTALYWYRQSLGQGLEFLIYFQGNSAPDKSGLPSDRFSAERTGGSVSTLTIQRTQQEDSAVYLCASSFAAGGGRVTYNSPLHFGNGTRLTVT.

This clonotype was recorded at least ten times. V gene TRBV15 combines with J gene TRBJ2-7, with a tentative D call TRBD1 (5 bases). The germline V and J ends were trimmed by 1 base and 3 bases, with 16 bases remaining between them. Per the germline V gene, CDR1 is LNHNV and CDR2 is YYDKDF (reference sequence). The CDR3 extends over 16 amino acids. CDR3 nucleotides: TGTGCCACCAGCAGAGTCCACACCCTAGGGGTCTACGAGCAGTACTTC. Residues: CATSRVHTLGVYEQYF.

This clonotype was observed a single time. The CDR3 protein is CASSEDTGGFGGYTF. CDR3 bases: TGTGCCAGCAGTGAAGACACAGGGGGCTTTGGTGGCTACACCTTC. The rearrangement links TRBV2 to TRBJ1-2, with 9 positions matching TRBD1. This CDR3 is 15 amino acids long. The germline gives CDR1 SNHLY, CDR2 FYNNEI. Trimming at V came to 1 base and at J to 7 bases, leaving 7 bases not matched to a gene.

This clonotype was observed a single time. V gene TRBV9 combines with J gene TRBJ2-1, with 7 bases lining up with TRBD2. V lost 4 bases, J lost 0 bases, and 10 bases stayed unmatched. The V gene's germline CDR1 is SGDLS and CDR2 YYNGEE. This CDR3 contains 17 residues. CDR3 sequence reads: CASSPTWGGSSYNEQFF. Written as DNA, the CDR3 is TGTGCCAGCAGCCCCACGTGGGGCGGGAGCTCCTACAATGAGCAGTTCTTC.

The genes are TRBV6-1 and TRBJ2-3, with 7 bases aligning to TRBD2. The germline V gene has CDR1 MNHNS and CDR2 SASEGT. This CDR3 is 18 amino acids long. Unmatched junction bases numbered 16, after V lost 6 bases and J lost 1 base. CDR3 sequence (DNA): TGTGCCAGCAGGGGGCTATCACCCGGGACTATGCGCACAGATACGCAGTATTTT. Protein: CASRGLSPGTMRTDTQYF.

The chain joins TRBV30 to TRBJ1-1, with D possibly being TRBD1 (6 bases). This CDR3 has 13 residues. V shed 3 bases and J shed 4 bases, with 12 bases lying between them. Germline lookup yields CDR1 GTSNPN and CDR2 SVGIG (reference sequence). The CDR3 loop is CAWRFTGSTEAFF. In DNA form, the CDR3 reads TGTGCCTGGAGGTTTACAGGGAGCACTGAAGCTTTCTTT.

This clonotype was counted a few times. Here the CDR3 reads CATSRAGTGQETQYF. The CDR3 region has the DNA TGTGCCACCAGCAGAGCGGGGACCGGCCAAGAGACCCAGTACTTC. This sequence joins TRBV15 and TRBJ2-5; D tentatively fits TRBD1 or TRBD2 (5 bases each). The germline V and J ends were trimmed by 1 base and 1 base, with 10 bases remaining between them. This CDR3 has 15 amino acids. The germline V gene encodes CDR1 LNHNV and CDR2 YYDKDF (reference sequence).

J is TRBJ1-5 and V is TRBV5-6; D might be TRBD1 (5 bases). The CDR3 loop spans 14 amino acids. V shed 0 bases and J shed 4 bases, with 8 bases lying between them. Germline V gene lookup returns CDR1 SGHDT and CDR2 YYEEEE. The CDR3 DNA sequence: TGTGCCAGCAGCTTGGTAGGGGTAAATCAGCCCCAGCATTTT. Its protein product is CASSLVGVNQPQHF.

The rearrangement joins TRBV19 to TRBJ2-7; D is ambiguous. The CDR3 consists of 12 residues. CDR1 is LNHDA, CDR2 SQIVND, per germline (reference sequence). V dropped 5 bases and J dropped 5 bases, with 10 bases sitting between them. The CDR3 protein is CASSPGRHEQYF. In nucleotides, the CDR3 is TGTGCCAGTAGTCCCGGACGGCACGAGCAGTACTTC.

This clonotype was observed a few times. V and J are TRBV2 and TRBJ1-1, with TRBD1 identical over 8 bases. Per the germline V gene, CDR1 is SNHLY and CDR2 is FYNNEI. This CDR3 contains 15 residues. J lost 0 bases, V lost 6 bases, and 6 bases had no gene match. CDR3 bases: TGTGCCAGCAGACCCGACAGGGGAGTGAACACTGAAGCTTTCTTT. Translated: CASRPDRGVNTEAFF.

The V call is TRBV4-1, the J call TRBJ2-7; D is ambiguous. The J call is uncertain, as TRBJ2-5 better fits the DNA end. Germline-derived CDR1 and CDR2 are MGHRA and YSYEKL. This CDR3 has 14 amino acids. For the CDR3, the DNA is TGCGCCAGCAGCCAAGACCCCGAAGGAAAGACCCAGTACTTC. Amino acids: CASSQDPEGKTQYF.

The table lists this clonotype with many counts. CDR3: CASSDLTGPNTGELFF. CDR3 in DNA: TGTGCCAGCAGTGATTTGACAGGGCCCAACACCGGGGAGCTGTTTTTT. The V call is TRBV25-1, the J call TRBJ2-2; 7 bases map to TRBD1. V trimming: 3 bases; J trimming: 2 bases; junction bases outside the gene matches: 6. Looked up from germline, CDR1 is MGHDK and CDR2 is SYGVNS. This CDR3 spans 16 amino acids. The whole variable domain, remainder taken from reference TRBV25-1 and TRBJ2-2, is EADIYQTPRYLVIGTGKKITLECSQTMGHDKMYWYQQDPGMELHLIHYSYGVNSTEKGDLSSESTVSRIRTEHFPLTLESARPSHTSQYLCASSDLTGPNTGELFFGEGSRLTVL.

The CDR3 bases are TGTGCCAGCAGCTTTACCGGGACAGGAGTTAATGAGCAGTTCTTC. Amino acid sequence: CASSFTGTGVNEQFF. The chain combines TRBV7-6 with TRBJ2-1; 8 bases agree with TRBD1. Germline V gene sequence: CDR1 SGHVS, CDR2 FNYEAQ. The ends lost 3 bases at V and 7 bases at J; junction bases unmatched: 8. The CDR3 is made up of 15 amino acids. Filled out from reference TRBV7-6 and TRBJ2-1, the complete variable domain reads GAGVSQSPRYKVTKRGQDVALRCDPISGHVSLYWYRQALGQGPEFLTYFNYEAQQDKSGLPNDRFSAERPEGSISTLTIQRTEQRDSAMYRCASSFTGTGVNEQFFGPGTRLTVL.

The CDR3 nucleotides read TGTGCCAGCAGTGGGGGGACAGGGGGCATCGAGCAGTACTTC. Protein sequence: CASSGGTGGIEQYF. The V and J genes are TRBV2 and TRBJ2-7; 12 nucleotides agree with TRBD1. CDR1 is SNHLY, CDR2 FYNNEI, per germline. The CDR3 extends over 14 amino acids. J lost 6 bases, V lost 4 bases, and 4 bases had no gene match.

This clonotype has ten or more counts. The chain links TRBV29-1 to TRBJ2-1, with a possible D match to TRBD2 (5 bases). CDR1 is SQVTM, CDR2 ANQGSEA, per germline. Trimming pared 2 bases from V and 5 bases from J, leaving 13 bases between. The CDR3 sequence is 14 residues long. The CDR3 is CSVERLGKNNEQFF. The DNA for the CDR3 is TGCAGCGTTGAAAGGCTCGGGAAAAACAATGAGCAGTTCTTC.

This clonotype has just a few counts. The V and J genes are TRBV11-2 and TRBJ2-7; 8 bases are a match to TRBD1. The CDR3 runs to 15 residues. With V trimmed by 3 bases and J by 4 bases, 8 bases remained unmatched. The germline gives CDR1 SGHAT, CDR2 FQNNGV. Written as DNA, the CDR3 is TGTGCCAGCAGCTTTCGGTCAGGGGGCGGTTACGAGCAGTACTTC. It encodes CASSFRSGGGYEQYF.

This clonotype has more than one count but fewer than ten. The chain has TRBV10-3 and TRBJ2-5; unclear D gene. CDR3 length: 15 amino acids. Trimming cost V 0 bases and J 4 bases, with 12 bases left between them. Per germline, CDR1 ENHRY and CDR2 SYGVKD. CDR3 region: CAISESKGKAETQYF. Written as DNA, the CDR3 is TGTGCCATCAGTGAGTCGAAGGGAAAGGCAGAGACCCAGTACTTC.

In this sample, this clonotype turned up many times. The rearrangement links TRBV9 to TRBJ2-5; D remains ambiguous. CDR3 length: 13 residues. The ends were cut back, 1 base at V and 4 bases at J, with 8 bases in the middle. The germline gives CDR1 SGDLS, CDR2 YYNGEE. CDR3 sequence: CASSVQKGETQYF. In DNA, the CDR3 is TGTGCCAGCAGCGTACAGAAGGGAGAGACCCAGTACTTC.

The chain combines TRBV2 with TRBJ2-1; 12 nucleotides align to TRBD1. The CDR3 totals 16 residues. CDR1 SNHLY and CDR2 FYNNEI come from the germline V gene. Germline trimming cut 6 bases from V and 7 bases from J; bases unmatched to any gene: 10. The DNA of the CDR3 is TGTGCCAGCAGGAGGCTCCGGGACAGGGGGCCGAATGAGCAGTTCTTC. This encodes CASRRLRDRGPNEQFF.

V gene TRBV11-2 combines with J gene TRBJ2-2; TRBD2 agrees at 11 bases. J was trimmed by 3 bases and V by 1 base; bases with no gene match: 19. The CDR3 contains 22 residues. Germline values: CDR1 SGHAT, CDR2 FQNNGV. CDR3 residues: CASSLVAWDILAGEVDTGELFF. Written as DNA, the CDR3 is TGTGCCAGCAGCTTAGTGGCTTGGGATATACTAGCGGGAGAGGTCGACACCGGGGAGCTGTTTTTT.

The chain couples TRBV2 to TRBJ2-1; 8 bases map to TRBD1. The CDR3 covers 15 residues. Trimming at V came to 3 bases and at J to 7 bases, leaving 8 bases not matched to a gene. The germline gives CDR1 SNHLY, CDR2 FYNNEI. The CDR3 loop reads CASSEGTGRGNEQFF. CDR3 bases: TGTGCCAGCAGTGAGGGGACAGGAAGGGGGAATGAGCAGTTCTTC.